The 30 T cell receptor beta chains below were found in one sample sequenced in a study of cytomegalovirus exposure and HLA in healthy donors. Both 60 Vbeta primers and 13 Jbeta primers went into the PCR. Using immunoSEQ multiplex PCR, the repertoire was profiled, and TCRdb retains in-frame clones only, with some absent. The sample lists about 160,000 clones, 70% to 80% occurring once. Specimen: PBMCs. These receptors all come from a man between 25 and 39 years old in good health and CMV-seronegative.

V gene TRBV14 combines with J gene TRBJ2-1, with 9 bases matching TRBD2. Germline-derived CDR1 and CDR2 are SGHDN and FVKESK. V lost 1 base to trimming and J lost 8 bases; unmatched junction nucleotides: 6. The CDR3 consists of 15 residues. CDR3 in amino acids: CASSQVPSGIYEQFF. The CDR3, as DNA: TGTGCCAGCAGCCAAGTTCCTAGCGGGATATATGAGCAGTTCTTC.

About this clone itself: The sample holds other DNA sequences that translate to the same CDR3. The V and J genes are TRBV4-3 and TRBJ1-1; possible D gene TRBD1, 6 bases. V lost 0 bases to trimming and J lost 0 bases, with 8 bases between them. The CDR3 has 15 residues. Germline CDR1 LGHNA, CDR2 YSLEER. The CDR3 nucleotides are TGCGCCAGCAGCCAAGAGGGGGCTTTGAACACTGAAGCTTTCTTT. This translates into CASSQEGALNTEAFF.

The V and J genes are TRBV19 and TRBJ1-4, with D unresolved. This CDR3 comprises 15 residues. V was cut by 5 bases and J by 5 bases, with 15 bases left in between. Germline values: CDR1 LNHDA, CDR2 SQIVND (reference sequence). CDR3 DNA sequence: TGTGCCAGTAGTCCCCCCGGGTCCCAAAATGAAAAACTGTTTTTT. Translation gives CASSPPGSQNEKLFF.

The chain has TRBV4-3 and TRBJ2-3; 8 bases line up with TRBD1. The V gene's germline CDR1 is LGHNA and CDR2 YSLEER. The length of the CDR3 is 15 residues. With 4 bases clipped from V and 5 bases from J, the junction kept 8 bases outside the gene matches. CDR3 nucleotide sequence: TGCGCCAGCAGCCCAGGTGACAGGGGTGTAGATACGCAGTATTTT. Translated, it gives CASSPGDRGVDTQYF.

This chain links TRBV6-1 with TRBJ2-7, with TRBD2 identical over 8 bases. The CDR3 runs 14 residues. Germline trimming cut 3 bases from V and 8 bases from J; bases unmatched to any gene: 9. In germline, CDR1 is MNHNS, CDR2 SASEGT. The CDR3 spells CASSDGGATRQQYF. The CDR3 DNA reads TGTGCCAGCAGTGACGGGGGGGCTACTAGACAGCAGTACTTC.

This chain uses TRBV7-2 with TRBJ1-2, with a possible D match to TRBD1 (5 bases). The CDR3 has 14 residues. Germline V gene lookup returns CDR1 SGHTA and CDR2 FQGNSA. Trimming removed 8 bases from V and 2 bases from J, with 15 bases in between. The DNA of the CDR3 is TGTGCCAGCCTTCAGGGAAACCAAAACTATGGCTACACCTTC. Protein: CASLQGNQNYGYTF.

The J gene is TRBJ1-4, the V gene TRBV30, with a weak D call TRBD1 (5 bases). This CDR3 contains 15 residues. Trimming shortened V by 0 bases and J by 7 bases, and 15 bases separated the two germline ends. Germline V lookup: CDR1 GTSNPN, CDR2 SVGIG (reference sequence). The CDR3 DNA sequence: TGTGCCTGGAGTGTATTGGGGGGGAGGGGTGAAAAACTGTTTTTT. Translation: CAWSVLGGRGEKLFF.

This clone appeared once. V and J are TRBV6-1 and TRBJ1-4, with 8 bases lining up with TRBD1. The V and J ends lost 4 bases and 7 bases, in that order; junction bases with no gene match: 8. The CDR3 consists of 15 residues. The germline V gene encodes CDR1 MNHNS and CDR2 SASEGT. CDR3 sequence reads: CASSGPQGAGEKLFF. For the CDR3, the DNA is TGTGCCAGCAGTGGCCCCCAGGGGGCCGGTGAAAAACTGTTTTTT.

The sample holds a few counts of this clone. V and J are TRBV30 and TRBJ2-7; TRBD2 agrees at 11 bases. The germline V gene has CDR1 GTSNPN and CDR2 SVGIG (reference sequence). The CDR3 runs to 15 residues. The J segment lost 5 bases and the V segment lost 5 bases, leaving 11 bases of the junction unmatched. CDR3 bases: TGTGCCTGGGGGACACAACTAGCGGGGGATGACGAGCAGTACTTC. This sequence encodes CAWGTQLAGDDEQYF.

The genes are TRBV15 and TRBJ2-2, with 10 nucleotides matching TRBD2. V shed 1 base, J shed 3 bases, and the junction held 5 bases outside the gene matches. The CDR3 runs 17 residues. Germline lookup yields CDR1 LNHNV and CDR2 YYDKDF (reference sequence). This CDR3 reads CATSRGASGGYTGELFF. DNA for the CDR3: TGTGCCACCAGCAGAGGGGCTAGCGGGGGTTACACCGGGGAGCTGTTTTTT. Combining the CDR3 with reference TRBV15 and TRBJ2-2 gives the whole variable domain DAMVIQNPRYQVTQFGKPVTLSCSQTLNHNVMYWYQQKSSQAPKLLFHYYDKDFNNEADTPDNFQSRRPNTSFCFLDIRSPGLGDTAMYLCATSRGASGGYTGELFFGEGSRLTVL.

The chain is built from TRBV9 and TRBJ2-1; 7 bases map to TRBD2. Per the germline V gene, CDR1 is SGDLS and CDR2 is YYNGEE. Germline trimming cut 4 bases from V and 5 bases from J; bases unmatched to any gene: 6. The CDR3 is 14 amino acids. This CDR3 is CASSTTSANNEQFF. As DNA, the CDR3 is TGTGCCAGCAGCACCACTAGCGCCAACAATGAGCAGTTCTTC.

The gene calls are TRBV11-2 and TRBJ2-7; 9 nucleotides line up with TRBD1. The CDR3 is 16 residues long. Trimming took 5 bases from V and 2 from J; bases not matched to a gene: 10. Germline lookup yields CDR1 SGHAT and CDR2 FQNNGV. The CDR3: CASSTGGWELTYEQYF. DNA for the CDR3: TGTGCCAGCAGCACAGGGGGCTGGGAATTAACCTACGAGCAGTACTTC. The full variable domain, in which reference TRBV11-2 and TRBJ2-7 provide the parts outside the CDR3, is EAGVAQSPRYKIIEKRQSVAFWCNPISGHATLYWYQQILGQGPKLLIQFQNNGVVDDSQLPKDRFSAERLKGVDSTLKIQPAKLEDSAVYLCASSTGGWELTYEQYFGPGTRLTVT.

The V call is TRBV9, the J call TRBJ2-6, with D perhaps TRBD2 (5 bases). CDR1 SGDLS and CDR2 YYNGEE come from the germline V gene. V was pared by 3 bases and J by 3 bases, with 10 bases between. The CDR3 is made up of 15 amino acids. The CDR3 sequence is CASSEVRDGANVLTF. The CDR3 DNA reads TGTGCCAGCAGCGAAGTGAGGGATGGGGCCAACGTCCTGACTTTC. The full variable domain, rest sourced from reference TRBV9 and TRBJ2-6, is DSGVTQTPKHLITATGQRVTLRCSPRSGDLSVYWYQQSLDQGLQFLIQYYNGEERAKGNILERFSAQQFPDLHSELNLSSLELGDSALYFCASSEVRDGANVLTFGAGSRLTVL.

The CDR3 is CASSDGSGSPYEQYF. The CDR3 DNA is TGTGCCAGCAGTGACGGAAGCGGGAGCCCCTACGAGCAGTACTTC. The chain employs TRBV6-4 and TRBJ2-7; TRBD2 matches 8 bases. The CDR3 is 15 residues long. Looked up from germline, CDR1 is MRHNA and CDR2 is SNTAGT. Trimming cost V 2 bases and J 2 bases; bases outside gene matches: 5.

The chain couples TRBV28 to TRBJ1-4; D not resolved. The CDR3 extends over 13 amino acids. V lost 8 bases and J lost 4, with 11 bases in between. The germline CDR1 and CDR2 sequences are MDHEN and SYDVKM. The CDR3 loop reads CASEREVNEKLFF. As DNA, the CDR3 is TGTGCCAGCGAGCGGGAAGTTAATGAAAAACTGTTTTTT. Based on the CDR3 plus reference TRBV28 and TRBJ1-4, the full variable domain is DVKVTQSSRYLVKRTGEKVFLECVQDMDHENMFWYRQDPGLGLRLIYFSYDVKMKEKGDIPEGYSVSREKKERFSLILESASTNQTSMYLCASEREVNEKLFFGSGTQLSVL.

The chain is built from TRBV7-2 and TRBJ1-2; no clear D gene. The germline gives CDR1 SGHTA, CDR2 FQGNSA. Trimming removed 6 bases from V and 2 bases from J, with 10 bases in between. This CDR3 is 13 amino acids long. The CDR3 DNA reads TGTGCCAGCAGAGCCCCAGCGAACTATGGCTACACCTTC. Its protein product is CASRAPANYGYTF.

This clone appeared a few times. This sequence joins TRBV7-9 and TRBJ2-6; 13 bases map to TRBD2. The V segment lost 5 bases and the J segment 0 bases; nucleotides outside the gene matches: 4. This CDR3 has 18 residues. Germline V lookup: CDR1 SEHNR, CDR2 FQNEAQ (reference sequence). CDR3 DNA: TGTGCCAGCAGCCATAGGACTAGCGGGAGCTCTGGGGCCAACGTCCTGACTTTC. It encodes CASSHRTSGSSGANVLTF.

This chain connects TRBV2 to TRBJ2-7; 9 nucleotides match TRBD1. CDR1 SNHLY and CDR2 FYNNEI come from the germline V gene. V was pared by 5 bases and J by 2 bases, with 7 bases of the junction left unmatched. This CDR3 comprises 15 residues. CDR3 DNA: TGTGCCAGCAGTAAGGGTCGACAGGGGGCCTACGAGCAGTACTTC. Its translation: CASSKGRQGAYEQYF.

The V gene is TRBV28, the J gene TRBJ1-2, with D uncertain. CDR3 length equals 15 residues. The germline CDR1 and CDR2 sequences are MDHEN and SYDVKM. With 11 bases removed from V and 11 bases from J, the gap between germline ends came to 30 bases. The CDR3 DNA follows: TGTGCCTCTCGAGGCGGGTCAGCTACAACTATAGGGTACACCTTC. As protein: CASRGGSATTIGYTF.

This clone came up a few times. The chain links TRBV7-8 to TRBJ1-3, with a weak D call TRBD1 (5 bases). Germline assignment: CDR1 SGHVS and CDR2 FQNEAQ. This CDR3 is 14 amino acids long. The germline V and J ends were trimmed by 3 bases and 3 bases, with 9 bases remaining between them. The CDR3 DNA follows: TGTGCCAGCAGCTTTATGGACAATGGAAACACCATATATTTT. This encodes CASSFMDNGNTIYF. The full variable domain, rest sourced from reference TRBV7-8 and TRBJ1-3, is GAGVSQSPRYKVAKRGQDVALRCDPISGHVSLFWYQQALGQGPEFLTYFQNEAQLDKSGLPSDRFFAERPEGSVSTLKIQRTQQEDSAVYLCASSFMDNGNTIYFGEGSWLTVV.

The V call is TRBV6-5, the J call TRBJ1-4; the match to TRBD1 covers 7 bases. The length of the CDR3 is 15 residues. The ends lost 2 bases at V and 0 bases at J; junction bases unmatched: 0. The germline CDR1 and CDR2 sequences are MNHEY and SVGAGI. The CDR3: CASSYGTATNEKLFF. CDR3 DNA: TGTGCCAGCAGTTACGGGACAGCAACTAATGAAAAACTGTTTTTT.

CDR3 residues: CASSLVKNEQFF. CDR3 in DNA: TGTGCCAGCAGCTTAGTTAAAAATGAGCAGTTCTTC. The chain has TRBV7-9 and TRBJ2-1; D is undetermined. V lost 1 base, J lost 7 bases, and 5 bases lay in between. The CDR3 has 12 residues. From germline, CDR1 is SEHNR and CDR2 FQNEAQ (reference sequence). The whole variable domain, remainder taken from reference TRBV7-9 and TRBJ2-1, is DTGVSQNPRHKITKRGQNVTFRCDPISEHNRLYWYRQTLGQGPEFLTYFQNEAQLEKSRLLSDRFSAERPKGSFSTLEIQRTEQGDSAMYLCASSLVKNEQFFGPGTRLTVL.

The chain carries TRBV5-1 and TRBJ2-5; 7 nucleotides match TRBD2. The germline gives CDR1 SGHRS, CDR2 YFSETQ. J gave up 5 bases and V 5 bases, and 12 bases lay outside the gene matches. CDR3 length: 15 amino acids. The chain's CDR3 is CASSPGGGLHETQYF. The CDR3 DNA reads TGCGCCAGCAGTCCCGGGGGAGGGTTGCACGAGACCCAGTACTTC.

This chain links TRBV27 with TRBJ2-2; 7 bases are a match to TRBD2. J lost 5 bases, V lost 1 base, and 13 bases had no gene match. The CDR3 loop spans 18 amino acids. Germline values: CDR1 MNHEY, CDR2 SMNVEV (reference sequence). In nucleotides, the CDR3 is TGTGCCAGCAGTTTATATTCCCCACTTAGGGAGGGAACCGGGGAGCTGTTTTTT. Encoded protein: CASSLYSPLREGTGELFF.

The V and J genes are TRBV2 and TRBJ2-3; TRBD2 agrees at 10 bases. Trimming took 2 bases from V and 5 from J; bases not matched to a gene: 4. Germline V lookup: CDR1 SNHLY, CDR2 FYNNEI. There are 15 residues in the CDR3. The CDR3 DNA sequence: TGTGCCAGCAGTGAACTAGCGGGAGAAGTAGATACGCAGTATTTT. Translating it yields CASSELAGEVDTQYF.

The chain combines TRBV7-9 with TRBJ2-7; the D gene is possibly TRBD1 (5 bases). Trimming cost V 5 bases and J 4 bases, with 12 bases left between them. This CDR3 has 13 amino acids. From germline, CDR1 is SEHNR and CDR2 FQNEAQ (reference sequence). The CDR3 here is CASSPSRVYEQYF. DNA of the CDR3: TGTGCCAGCAGCCCATCCAGGGTTTACGAGCAGTACTTC.

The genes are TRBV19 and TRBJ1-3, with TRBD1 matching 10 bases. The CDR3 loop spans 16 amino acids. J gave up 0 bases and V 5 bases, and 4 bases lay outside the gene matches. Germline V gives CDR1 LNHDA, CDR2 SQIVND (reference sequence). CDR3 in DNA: TGTGCCAGTAGTTTCGGGACAGGGGCCTCTGGAAACACCATATATTTT. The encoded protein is CASSFGTGASGNTIYF.

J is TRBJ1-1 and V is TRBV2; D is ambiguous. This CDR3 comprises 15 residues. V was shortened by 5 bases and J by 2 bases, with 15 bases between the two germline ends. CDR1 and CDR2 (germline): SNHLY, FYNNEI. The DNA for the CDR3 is TGTGCCAGCAGTATCCGGGTAAGCGGAAACACTGAAGCTTTCTTT. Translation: CASSIRVSGNTEAFF.

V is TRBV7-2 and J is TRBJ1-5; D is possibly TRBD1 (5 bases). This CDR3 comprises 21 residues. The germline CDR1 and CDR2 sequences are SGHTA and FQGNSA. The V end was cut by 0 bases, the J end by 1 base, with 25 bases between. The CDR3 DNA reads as TGTGCCAGCAGCTTAGCGGATCCTCAGGGTCGACTGGAAGGAAGCAATCAGCCCCAGCATTTT. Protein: CASSLADPQGRLEGSNQPQHF.

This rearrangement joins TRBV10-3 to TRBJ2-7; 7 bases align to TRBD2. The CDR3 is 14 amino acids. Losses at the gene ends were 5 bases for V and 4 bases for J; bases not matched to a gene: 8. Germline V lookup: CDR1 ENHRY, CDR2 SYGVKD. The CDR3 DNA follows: TGTGCCATCAGTACCCGGGGAGGGAGTTACGAGCAGTACTTC. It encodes CAISTRGGSYEQYF.